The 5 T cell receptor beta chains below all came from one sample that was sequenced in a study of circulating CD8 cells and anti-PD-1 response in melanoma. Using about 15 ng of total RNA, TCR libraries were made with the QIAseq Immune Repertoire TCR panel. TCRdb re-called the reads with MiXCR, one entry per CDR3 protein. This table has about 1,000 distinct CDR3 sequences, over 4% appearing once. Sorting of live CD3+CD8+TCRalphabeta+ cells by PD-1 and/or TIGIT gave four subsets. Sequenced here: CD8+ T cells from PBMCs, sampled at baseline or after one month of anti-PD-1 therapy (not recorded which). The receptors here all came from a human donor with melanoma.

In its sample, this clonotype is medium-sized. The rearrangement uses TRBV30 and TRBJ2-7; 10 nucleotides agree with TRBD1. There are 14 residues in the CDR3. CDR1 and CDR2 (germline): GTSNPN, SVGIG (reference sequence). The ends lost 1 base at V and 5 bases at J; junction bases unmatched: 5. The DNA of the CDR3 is TGTGCCTGGAGTGCGGGACAGGGGTACCACGAGCAGTACTTC. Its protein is CAWSAGQGYHEQYF. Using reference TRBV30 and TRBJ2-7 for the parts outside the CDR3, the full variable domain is SQTIHQWPATLVQPVGSPLSLECTVEGTSNPNLYWYRQAAGRGLQLLFYSVGIGQISSEVPQNLSASRPQDRQFILSSKKLLLSDSGFYLCAWSAGQGYHEQYFGPGTRLTVT.

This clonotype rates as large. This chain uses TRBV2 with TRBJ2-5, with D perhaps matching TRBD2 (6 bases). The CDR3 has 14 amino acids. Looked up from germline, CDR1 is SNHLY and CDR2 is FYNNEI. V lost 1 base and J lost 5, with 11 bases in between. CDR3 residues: CASSEDTREETQYF. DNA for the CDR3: TGTGCCAGCAGTGAAGACACCCGGGAGGAGACCCAGTACTTC. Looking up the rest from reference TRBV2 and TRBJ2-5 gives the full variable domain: EPEVTQTPSHQVTQMGQEVILRCVPISNHLYFYWYRQILGQKVEFLVSFYNNEISEKSEIFDDQFSVERPDGSNFTLKIRSTKLEDSAMYFCASSEDTREETQYFGPGTRLLVL.

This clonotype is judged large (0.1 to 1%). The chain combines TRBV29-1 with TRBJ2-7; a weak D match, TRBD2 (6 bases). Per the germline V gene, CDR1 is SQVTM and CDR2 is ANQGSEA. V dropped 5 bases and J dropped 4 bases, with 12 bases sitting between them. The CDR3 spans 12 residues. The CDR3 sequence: CSVSRGLYEQYF. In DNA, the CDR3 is TGCAGCGTTTCCCGGGGACTGTACGAGCAGTACTTC.

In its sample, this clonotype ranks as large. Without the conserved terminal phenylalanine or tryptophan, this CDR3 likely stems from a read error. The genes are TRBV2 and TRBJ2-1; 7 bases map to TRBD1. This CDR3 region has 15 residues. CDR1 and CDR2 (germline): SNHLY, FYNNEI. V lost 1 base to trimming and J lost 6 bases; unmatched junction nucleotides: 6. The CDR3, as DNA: TGTGCCAGCAGTGAAGGAACAGGGGTAGGCAATGAGCAGTTCTTG. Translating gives CASSEGTGVGNEQFL.

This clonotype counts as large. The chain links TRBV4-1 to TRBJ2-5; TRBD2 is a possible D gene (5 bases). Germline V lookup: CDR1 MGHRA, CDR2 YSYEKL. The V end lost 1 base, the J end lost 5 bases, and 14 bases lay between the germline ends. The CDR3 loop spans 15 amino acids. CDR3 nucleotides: TGCGCCAGCAGCCAAGTAATCGGGGTCGGCGAGACCCAGTACTTC. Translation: CASSQVIGVGETQYF.